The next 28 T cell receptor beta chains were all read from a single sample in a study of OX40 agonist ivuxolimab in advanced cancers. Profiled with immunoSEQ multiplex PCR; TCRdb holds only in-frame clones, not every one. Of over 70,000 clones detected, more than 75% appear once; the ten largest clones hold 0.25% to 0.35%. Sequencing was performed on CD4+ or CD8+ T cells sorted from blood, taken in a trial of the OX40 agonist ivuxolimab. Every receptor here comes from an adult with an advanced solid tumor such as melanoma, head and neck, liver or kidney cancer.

The CDR3 is CASSLSGRQDTQYF. The DNA for the CDR3 is TGTGCCAGCAGCTTAAGCGGGAGGCAAGATACGCAGTATTTT. This chain uses TRBV7-9 with TRBJ2-3; 9 nucleotides line up with TRBD2. Germline V gene data show CDR1 as SEHNR and CDR2 as FQNEAQ (reference sequence). There are 14 residues in the CDR3. The V segment lost 2 bases and the J segment 5 bases; nucleotides outside the gene matches: 2. Together with reference TRBV7-9 and TRBJ2-3, the CDR3 gives the full variable domain: DTGVSQNPRHKITKRGQNVTFRCDPISEHNRLYWYRQTLGQGPEFLTYFQNEAQLEKSRLLSDRFSAERPKGSFSTLEIQRTEQGDSAMYLCASSLSGRQDTQYFGPGTRLTVL.

CDR3 in DNA: TGTGCCAGCAGCGTAGACGCGGGTCCCTACAATGAGCAGTTCTTC. Translating gives CASSVDAGPYNEQFF. The V and J genes are TRBV9 and TRBJ2-1; D is possibly TRBD2 (5 bases). From germline, CDR1 is SGDLS and CDR2 YYNGEE. Between the trimmed V and J ends, which lost 0 bases and 2 bases, there was a span of 9 bases. CDR3 length: 15 amino acids.

The CDR3 sequence is CAISSSQETQYF. Written as DNA, the CDR3 is TGTGCCATCAGTTCCAGTCAAGAGACCCAGTACTTC. The genes are TRBV10-3 and TRBJ2-5; D call uncertain. CDR3 length equals 12 residues. Trimming cost V 5 bases and J 2 bases, with 6 bases left between them. CDR1 and CDR2 from the germline V gene are ENHRY and SYGVKD.

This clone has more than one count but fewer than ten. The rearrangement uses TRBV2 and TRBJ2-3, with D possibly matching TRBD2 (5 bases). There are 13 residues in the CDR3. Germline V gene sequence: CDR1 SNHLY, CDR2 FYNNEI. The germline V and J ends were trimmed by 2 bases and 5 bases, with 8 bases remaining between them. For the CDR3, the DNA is TGTGCCAGCAGTGAATTGGACTTAGATACGCAGTATTTT. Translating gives CASSELDLDTQYF. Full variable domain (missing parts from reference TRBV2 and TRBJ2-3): EPEVTQTPSHQVTQMGQEVILRCVPISNHLYFYWYRQILGQKVEFLVSFYNNEISEKSEIFDDQFSVERPDGSNFTLKIRSTKLEDSAMYFCASSELDLDTQYFGPGTRLTVL.

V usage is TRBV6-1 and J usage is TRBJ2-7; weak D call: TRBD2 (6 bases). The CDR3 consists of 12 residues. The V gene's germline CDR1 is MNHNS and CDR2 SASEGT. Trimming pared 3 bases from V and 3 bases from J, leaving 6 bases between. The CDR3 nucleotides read TGTGCCAGCAGTGAGCGGGGCTACGAGCAGTACTTC. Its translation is CASSERGYEQYF.

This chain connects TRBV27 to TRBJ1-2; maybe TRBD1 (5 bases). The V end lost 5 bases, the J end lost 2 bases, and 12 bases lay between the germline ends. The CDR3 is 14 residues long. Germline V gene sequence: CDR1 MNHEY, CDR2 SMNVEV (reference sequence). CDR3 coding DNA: TGTGCCAGCAGTATTGGGGGAGGCAACTATGGCTACACCTTC. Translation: CASSIGGGNYGYTF.

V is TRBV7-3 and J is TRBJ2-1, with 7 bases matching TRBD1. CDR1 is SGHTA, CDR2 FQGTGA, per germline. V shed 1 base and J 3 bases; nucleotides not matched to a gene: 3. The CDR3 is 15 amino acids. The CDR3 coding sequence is TGTGCCAGCAGCTTAAGAGGGGGCAACTACAATGAGCAGTTCTTC. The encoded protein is CASSLRGGNYNEQFF.

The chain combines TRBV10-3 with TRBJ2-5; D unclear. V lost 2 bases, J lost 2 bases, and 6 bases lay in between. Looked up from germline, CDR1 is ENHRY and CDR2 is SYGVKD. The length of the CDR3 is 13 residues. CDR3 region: CAISELPQETQYF. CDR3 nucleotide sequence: TGTGCCATCAGTGAGCTACCACAAGAGACCCAGTACTTC.

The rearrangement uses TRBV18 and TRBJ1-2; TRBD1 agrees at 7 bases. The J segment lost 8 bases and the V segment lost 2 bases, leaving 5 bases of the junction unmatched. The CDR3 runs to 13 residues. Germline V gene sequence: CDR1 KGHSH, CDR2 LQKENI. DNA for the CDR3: TGTGCCAGCTCACCAGAGGGGGCGCGGGGCTACACCTTC. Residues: CASSPEGARGYTF.

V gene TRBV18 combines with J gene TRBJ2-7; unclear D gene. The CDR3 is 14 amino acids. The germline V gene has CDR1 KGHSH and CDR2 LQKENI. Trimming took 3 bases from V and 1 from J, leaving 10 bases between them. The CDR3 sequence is CASSPATNSYEQYF. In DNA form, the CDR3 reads TGTGCCAGCTCACCTGCGACAAATTCCTACGAGCAGTACTTC.

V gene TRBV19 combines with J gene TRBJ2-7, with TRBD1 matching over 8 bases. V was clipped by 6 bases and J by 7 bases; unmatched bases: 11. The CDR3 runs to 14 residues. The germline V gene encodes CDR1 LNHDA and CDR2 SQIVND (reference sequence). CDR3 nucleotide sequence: TGTGCCAGTAGCCCCTGGCAGGGGGCGAGGGAGCAGTACTTC. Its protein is CASSPWQGAREQYF. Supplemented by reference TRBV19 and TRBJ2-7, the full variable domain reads DGGITQSPKYLFRKEGQNVTLSCEQNLNHDAMYWYRQDPGQGLRLIYYSQIVNDFQKGDIAEGYSVSREKKESFPLTVTSAQKNPTAFYLCASSPWQGAREQYFGPGTRLTVT.

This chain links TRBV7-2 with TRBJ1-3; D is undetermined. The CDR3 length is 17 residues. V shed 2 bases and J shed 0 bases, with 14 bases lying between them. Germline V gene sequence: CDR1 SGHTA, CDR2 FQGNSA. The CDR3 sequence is CASSLTGSASSGNTIYF. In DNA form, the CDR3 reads TGTGCCAGCAGCTTAACTGGCTCGGCCTCCTCTGGAAACACCATATATTTT.

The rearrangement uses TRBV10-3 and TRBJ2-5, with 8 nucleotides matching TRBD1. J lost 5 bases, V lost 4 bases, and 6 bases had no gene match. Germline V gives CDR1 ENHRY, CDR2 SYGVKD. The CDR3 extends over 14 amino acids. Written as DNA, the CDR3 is TGTGCCATCAGTGCCGGACAGGGTTCGGAGACCCAGTACTTC. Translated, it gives CAISAGQGSETQYF.

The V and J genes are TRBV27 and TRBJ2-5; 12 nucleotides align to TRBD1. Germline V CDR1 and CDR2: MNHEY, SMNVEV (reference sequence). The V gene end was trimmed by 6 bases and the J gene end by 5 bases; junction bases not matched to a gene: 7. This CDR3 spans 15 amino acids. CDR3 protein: CASSSGTGGRETQYF. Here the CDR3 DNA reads TGTGCCAGCAGCTCCGGGACAGGGGGCAGGGAGACCCAGTACTTC.

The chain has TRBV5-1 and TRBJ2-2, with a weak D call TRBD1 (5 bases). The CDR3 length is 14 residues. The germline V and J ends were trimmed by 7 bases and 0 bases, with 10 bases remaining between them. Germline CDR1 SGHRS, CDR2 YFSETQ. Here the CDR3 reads CASQDTTNTGELFF. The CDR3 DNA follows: TGCGCCAGCCAGGACACAACGAACACCGGGGAGCTGTTTTTT. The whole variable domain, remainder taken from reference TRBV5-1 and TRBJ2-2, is KAGVTQTPRYLIKTRGQQVTLSCSPISGHRSVSWYQQTPGQGLQFLFEYFSETQRNKGNFPGRFSGRQFSNSRSEMNVSTLELGDSALYLCASQDTTNTGELFFGEGSRLTVL.

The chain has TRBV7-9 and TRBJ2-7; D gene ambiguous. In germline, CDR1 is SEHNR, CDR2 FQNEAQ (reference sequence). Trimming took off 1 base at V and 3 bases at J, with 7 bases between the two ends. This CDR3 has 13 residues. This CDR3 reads CASSLEAFYEQYF. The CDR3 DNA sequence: TGTGCCAGCAGCTTAGAGGCCTTCTACGAGCAGTACTTC.

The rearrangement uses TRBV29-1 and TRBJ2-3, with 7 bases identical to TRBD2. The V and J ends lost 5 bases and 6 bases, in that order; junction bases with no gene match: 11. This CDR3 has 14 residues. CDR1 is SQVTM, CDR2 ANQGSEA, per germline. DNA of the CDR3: TGCAGCGTTTGGGCCGGCGGGAGAATGGATACGCAGTATTTT. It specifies CSVWAGGRMDTQYF.

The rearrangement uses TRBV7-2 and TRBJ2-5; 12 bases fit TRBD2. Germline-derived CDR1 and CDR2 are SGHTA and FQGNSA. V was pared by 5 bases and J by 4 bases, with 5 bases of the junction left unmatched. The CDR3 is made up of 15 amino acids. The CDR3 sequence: CASSATSGSRETQYF. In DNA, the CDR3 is TGTGCCAGCAGCGCGACTAGCGGGAGTAGAGAGACCCAGTACTTC.

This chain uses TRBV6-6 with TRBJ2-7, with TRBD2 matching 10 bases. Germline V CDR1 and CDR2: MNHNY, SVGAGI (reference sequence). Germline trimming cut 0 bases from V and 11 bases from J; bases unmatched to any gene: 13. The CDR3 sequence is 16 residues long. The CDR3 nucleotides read TGTGCCAGCAGTTACTCGCCCGGGACTAGCGCATCTTGGGAGTACTTC. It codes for CASSYSPGTSASWEYF.

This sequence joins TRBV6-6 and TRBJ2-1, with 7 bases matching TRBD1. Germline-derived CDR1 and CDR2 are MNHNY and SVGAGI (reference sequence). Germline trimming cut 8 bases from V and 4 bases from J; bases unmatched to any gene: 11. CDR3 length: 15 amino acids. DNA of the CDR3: TGTGCCAGCCGAGGGGTGGGGACAGAATACAATGAGCAGTTCTTC. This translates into CASRGVGTEYNEQFF.

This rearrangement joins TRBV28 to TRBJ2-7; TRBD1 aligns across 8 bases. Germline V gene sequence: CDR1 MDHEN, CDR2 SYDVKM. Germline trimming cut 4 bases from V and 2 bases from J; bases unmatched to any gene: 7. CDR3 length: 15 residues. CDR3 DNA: TGTGCCAGCAGTTCAGGGGGCGTCCTTGCCTACGAGCAGTACTTC. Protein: CASSSGGVLAYEQYF.

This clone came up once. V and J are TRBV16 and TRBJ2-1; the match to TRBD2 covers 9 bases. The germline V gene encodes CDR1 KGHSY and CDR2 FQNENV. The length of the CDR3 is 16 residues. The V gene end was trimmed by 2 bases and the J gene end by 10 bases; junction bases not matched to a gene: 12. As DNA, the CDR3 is TGTGCCAGCAGCCAAAGAAGAGTTCTAGCGGGATCCGAGCAGTTCTTC. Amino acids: CASSQRRVLAGSEQFF.

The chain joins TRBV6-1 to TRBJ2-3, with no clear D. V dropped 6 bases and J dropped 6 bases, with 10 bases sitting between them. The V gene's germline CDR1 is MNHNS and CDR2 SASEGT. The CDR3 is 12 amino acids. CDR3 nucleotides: TGTGCCAGCAGGGCGGACCACGATACGCAGTATTTT. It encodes CASRADHDTQYF.

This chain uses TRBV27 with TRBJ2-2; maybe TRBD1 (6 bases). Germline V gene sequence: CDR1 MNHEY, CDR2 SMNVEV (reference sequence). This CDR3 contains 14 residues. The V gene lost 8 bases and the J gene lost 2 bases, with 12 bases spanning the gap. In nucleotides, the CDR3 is TGTGCCAGCCACGCCGGGACAAACACCGGGGAGCTGTTTTTT. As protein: CASHAGTNTGELFF.

In DNA form, the CDR3 reads TGCGCCAGCAGCCGCTTACTAGCGGGAGGGACCCACGAGCAGTACTTC. It is translated as CASSRLLAGGTHEQYF. V is TRBV4-1 and J is TRBJ2-5, with 13 bases aligning to TRBD2. With the DNA end fitting TRBJ2-7 better, the J assignment may be wrong. Germline CDR1 MGHRA, CDR2 YSYEKL. CDR3 size: 16 residues.

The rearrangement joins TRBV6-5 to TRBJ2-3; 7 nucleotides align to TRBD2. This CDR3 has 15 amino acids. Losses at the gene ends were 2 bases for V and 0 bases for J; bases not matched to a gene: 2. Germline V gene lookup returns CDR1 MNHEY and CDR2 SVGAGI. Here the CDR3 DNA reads TGTGCCAGCAGTTACCGTAGCGGGAGCACAGATACGCAGTATTTT. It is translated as CASSYRSGSTDTQYF.

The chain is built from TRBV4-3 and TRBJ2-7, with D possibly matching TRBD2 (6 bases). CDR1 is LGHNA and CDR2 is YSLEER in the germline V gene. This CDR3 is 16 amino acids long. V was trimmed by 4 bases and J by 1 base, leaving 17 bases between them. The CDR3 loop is CASSRGIASASYEQYF. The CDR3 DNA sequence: TGCGCCAGCAGCCGGGGAATTGCTAGCGCGTCCTACGAGCAGTACTTC.

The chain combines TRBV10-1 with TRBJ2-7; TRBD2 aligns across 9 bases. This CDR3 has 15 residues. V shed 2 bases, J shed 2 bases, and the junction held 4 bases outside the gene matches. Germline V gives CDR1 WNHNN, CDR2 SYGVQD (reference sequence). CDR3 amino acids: CASSEGSSGTYEQYF. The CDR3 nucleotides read TGCGCCAGCAGTGAGGGGTCTAGCGGGACCTACGAGCAGTACTTC.